The 28 T cell receptor beta chains listed next were all sequenced from one sample in a study of blood T cell repertoires in COVID-19. The table came from immunoSEQ multiplex PCR; TCRdb's copy has only in-frame clones and leaves some out. The sample consists of about 87,000 clones, under 85% of them appearing once. Material for sequencing was peripheral blood. Source of these receptors: an elderly woman with COVID-19, enrolled during active disease.

The chain joins TRBV11-3 to TRBJ1-2; D may be TRBD1 (5 bases). The germline V gene encodes CDR1 SGHNT and CDR2 YENEEA. V dropped 3 bases and J dropped 7 bases, with 12 bases sitting between them. This CDR3 is built from 13 residues. The CDR3 here is CASSFPGTPGYTF. DNA of the CDR3: TGTGCCAGCAGCTTTCCAGGGACTCCTGGCTACACCTTC. Filled out from reference TRBV11-3 and TRBJ1-2, the complete variable domain reads EAGVVQSPRYKIIEKKQPVAFWCNPISGHNTLYWYLQNLGQGPELLIRYENEEAVDDSQLPKDRFSAERLKGVDSTLKIQPAELGDSAVYLCASSFPGTPGYTFGSGTRLTVV.

The rearrangement uses TRBV9 and TRBJ2-3; D is possibly TRBD2 (5 bases). The V gene lost 4 bases and the J gene lost 2 bases, with 17 bases spanning the gap. The CDR3 spans 16 residues. Germline V gives CDR1 SGDLS, CDR2 YYNGEE. CDR3: CASSPRGKESTDTQYF. The CDR3 nucleotides read TGTGCCAGCAGCCCCCGAGGGAAGGAATCCACAGATACGCAGTATTTT.

This clone was observed once. This chain connects TRBV28 to TRBJ2-3; D call uncertain. Germline-derived CDR1 and CDR2 are MDHEN and SYDVKM. The CDR3 has 13 residues. Deletions cut 1 base from V and 0 bases from J, with 2 bases between. The chain's CDR3 is CASSLSSTDTQYF. CDR3 nucleotides: TGTGCCAGCAGTTTATCGAGCACAGATACGCAGTATTTT.

V gene TRBV27 combines with J gene TRBJ1-6; 7 nucleotides align to TRBD1. With V trimmed by 3 bases and J by 10 bases, 15 bases remained unmatched. Germline V gene lookup returns CDR1 MNHEY and CDR2 SMNVEV (reference sequence). This CDR3 comprises 17 residues. CDR3 protein: CASSLFGQEGQDSPLHF. The CDR3 bases are TGTGCCAGCAGTTTGTTCGGACAGGAAGGACAGGACTCACCCCTCCACTTT.

J is TRBJ2-7 and V is TRBV2, with a tentative D call TRBD2 (5 bases). The CDR3 loop spans 14 amino acids. V was shortened by 3 bases and J by 1 base, with 10 bases between the two germline ends. Germline CDR1 and CDR2: SNHLY and FYNNEI. CDR3 sequence (DNA): TGTGCCAGCAGTGAGGACTTACTGTCCTACGAGCAGTACTTC. It is translated as CASSEDLLSYEQYF.

V is TRBV7-2 and J is TRBJ1-3; the D is unclear. Trimming pared 1 base from V and 9 bases from J, leaving 10 bases between. CDR1 SGHTA and CDR2 FQGNSA come from the germline V gene. The CDR3 totals 13 residues. CDR3 loop: CASSLGGLPTIYF. CDR3 in DNA: TGTGCCAGCAGCTTAGGCGGGCTGCCCACCATATATTTT.

This clone came up once. The chain joins TRBV6-5 to TRBJ1-5; D is perhaps TRBD1 (5 bases). This CDR3 is 16 amino acids long. The germline V gene encodes CDR1 MNHEY and CDR2 SVGAGI. The V and J ends lost 2 bases and 2 bases respectively, with 13 bases between them. The CDR3 here is CASSYRAAGRNQPQHF. CDR3 DNA sequence: TGTGCCAGCAGTTACAGGGCAGCGGGGCGCAATCAGCCCCAGCATTTT.

CDR3: CASSHSQGQPYEQYF. In DNA, the CDR3 is TGCGCCAGCAGCCACTCGCAGGGACAGCCCTACGAGCAGTACTTC. The V call is TRBV4-1, the J call TRBJ2-7; 7 bases map to TRBD1. J gave up 2 bases and V 3 bases, and 7 bases lay outside the gene matches. The V gene's germline CDR1 is MGHRA and CDR2 YSYEKL. The CDR3 spans 15 residues.

This clone came up once. The chain links TRBV5-6 to TRBJ2-5, with D perhaps matching TRBD1 (7 bases). Trimming cost V 4 bases and J 5 bases, with 15 bases left between them. This CDR3 is built from 14 residues. CDR1 and CDR2 (germline): SGHDT, YYEEEE. CDR3 loop: CASSQYGGGETQYF. Here the CDR3 DNA reads TGTGCCAGCAGCCAGTATGGAGGGGGCGAGACCCAGTACTTC.

This clone occurred once. The chain carries TRBV5-1 and TRBJ2-7; the match to TRBD1 covers 8 bases. The J segment lost 3 bases and the V segment lost 3 bases, leaving 8 bases of the junction unmatched. Germline CDR1 reads SGHRS; CDR2 reads YFSETQ. The length of the CDR3 is 15 residues. The CDR3 protein is CASSSTTGVNYEQYF. CDR3 sequence (DNA): TGCGCCAGCAGCTCGACGACAGGGGTCAACTACGAGCAGTACTTC.

A few counts support this clone. This chain joins TRBV9 and TRBJ1-6; no clear D gene. The CDR3 sequence is 12 residues long. The V gene lost 3 bases and the J gene lost 10 bases, with 8 bases spanning the gap. Germline V CDR1 and CDR2: SGDLS, YYNGEE. The chain's CDR3 is CASSDSISPLHF. Written as DNA, the CDR3 is TGTGCCAGCAGCGATTCCATCTCACCCCTCCACTTT.

J is TRBJ2-1 and V is TRBV10-3, with D possibly being TRBD2 (6 bases). This CDR3 is built from 14 residues. V gave up 7 bases and J gave up 4 bases, with 14 bases separating them. The germline CDR1 and CDR2 sequences are ENHRY and SYGVKD. CDR3 nucleotides: TGTGCCATCACTGGATTGGCGGGGTACAATGAGCAGTTCTTC. Its protein product is CAITGLAGYNEQFF.

V is TRBV14 and J is TRBJ2-3, with TRBD2 matching over 10 bases. Germline V gene sequence: CDR1 SGHDN, CDR2 FVKESK. The CDR3 sequence is 16 residues long. Trimming removed 4 bases from V and 4 bases from J; junction bases left unmatched: 8. The CDR3: CASSPQRGGRSDTQYF. The CDR3 DNA sequence: TGTGCCAGCAGCCCGCAGCGGGGGGGCCGGTCAGATACGCAGTATTTT.

The chain combines TRBV2 with TRBJ1-1, with 9 bases identical to TRBD1. The CDR3 runs to 16 residues. CDR1 is SNHLY, CDR2 FYNNEI, per germline. Trimming took 6 bases from V and 6 from J; bases not matched to a gene: 14. CDR3 amino acids: CASSDPADRGGAEAFF. In DNA, the CDR3 is TGTGCCAGCAGCGACCCTGCGGACAGGGGAGGTGCTGAAGCTTTCTTT.

The CDR3 sequence: CASSPLESSGNTIYF. In nucleotides, the CDR3 is TGTGCCAGCTCACCACTCGAGAGCTCTGGAAACACCATATATTTT. V is TRBV18 and J is TRBJ1-3; D is unresolved. CDR1 and CDR2 (germline): KGHSH, LQKENI. Trimming pared 1 base from V and 0 bases from J, leaving 7 bases between. The CDR3 loop spans 15 amino acids.

This clone has only a few counts. In DNA, the CDR3 is TGTGCCAGCAGCCAAGGGACGGGGAGAGGGAATTCACCCCTCCACTTT. Translating it yields CASSQGTGRGNSPLHF. The rearrangement uses TRBV4-2 and TRBJ1-6; D unresolved. Germline loops: CDR1 LGHNA, CDR2 YNFKEQ. V was cut by 1 base and J by 7 bases, with 14 bases left in between. The CDR3 sequence is 16 residues long.

The chain joins TRBV11-2 to TRBJ1-2; 10 bases line up with TRBD1. V lost 5 bases, J lost 3 bases, and 3 bases stayed unmatched. From germline, CDR1 is SGHAT and CDR2 FQNNGV. CDR3 length equals 14 residues. As DNA, the CDR3 is TGTGCCAGCAGCGGACAGGGGGTATACTATGGCTACACCTTC. This translates into CASSGQGVYYGYTF.

The chain has TRBV7-2 and TRBJ1-1, with D perhaps TRBD1 (5 bases). This CDR3 contains 14 residues. V was clipped by 2 bases and J by 1 base, with 8 bases between them. CDR1 and CDR2 from the germline V gene are SGHTA and FQGNSA. Here the CDR3 reads CASSLNRRNTEAFF. CDR3 DNA: TGTGCCAGCAGCTTAAACAGGAGGAACACTGAAGCTTTCTTT.

This chain uses TRBV18 with TRBJ2-5; possibly TRBD2 for D (6 bases). V was shortened by 6 bases and J by 4 bases, with 15 bases between the two germline ends. The CDR3 is made up of 14 amino acids. Germline assignment: CDR1 KGHSH and CDR2 LQKENI. CDR3 residues: CASSRVGGPETQYF. The CDR3 DNA reads as TGTGCCAGCTCCCGAGTGGGGGGACCAGAGACCCAGTACTTC.

The chain couples TRBV12-3 or TRBV12-4 to TRBJ1-1, with D tentatively TRBD1 (6 bases). The CDR3 is made up of 13 amino acids. The ends were cut back, 10 bases at V and 1 base at J, with 13 bases in the middle. CDR3 bases: TGTGCCACCCAAGGACAGACGAACACTGAAGCTTTCTTT. Translated: CATQGQTNTEAFF.

This sequence joins TRBV5-4 and TRBJ2-3; 7 bases fit TRBD2. This CDR3 has 14 residues. Germline lookup yields CDR1 SGHNT and CDR2 YYREEE (reference sequence). V trimming: 0 bases; J trimming: 2 bases; junction bases outside the gene matches: 0. CDR3 protein: CASSLGLATDTQYF. In nucleotides, the CDR3 is TGTGCCAGCAGCTTGGGACTAGCCACAGATACGCAGTATTTT.

V usage is TRBV24-1 and J usage is TRBJ2-5; D perhaps matches TRBD1 (5 bases). The CDR3 runs to 14 residues. Germline V CDR1 and CDR2: KGHDR, SFDVKD. With 5 bases removed from V and 5 bases from J, the gap between germline ends came to 14 bases. CDR3 sequence reads: CATSGPGKDETQYF. Written as DNA, the CDR3 is TGTGCCACCAGTGGTCCAGGGAAAGATGAGACCCAGTACTTC.

This chain links TRBV10-3 with TRBJ2-4, with 11 bases fitting TRBD1. The CDR3 runs 16 residues. Trimming removed 2 bases from V and 2 bases from J; junction bases left unmatched: 2. Germline CDR1 reads ENHRY; CDR2 reads SYGVKD. CDR3 amino acids: CAISEGQGATKNIQYF. In nucleotides, the CDR3 is TGTGCCATCAGTGAGGGACAGGGGGCTACCAAAAACATTCAGTACTTC.

The chain joins TRBV5-1 to TRBJ2-1; TRBD1 aligns across 10 bases. CDR1 is SGHRS, CDR2 YFSETQ, per germline. CDR3 length: 16 amino acids. The J segment lost 8 bases and the V segment lost 4 bases, leaving 12 bases of the junction unmatched. In DNA, the CDR3 is TGCGCCAGCAGCCCATTGGGACAGGGGATTAGCGATGAGCAGTTCTTC. This gives the protein CASSPLGQGISDEQFF.

The chain uses TRBV19 and TRBJ2-7; D possibly corresponds to TRBD1 (5 bases). Trimming took 4 bases from V and 2 from J, leaving 15 bases between them. Germline V lookup: CDR1 LNHDA, CDR2 SQIVND (reference sequence). This CDR3 has 15 residues. The CDR3 sequence is CASSTRAGPTYEQYF. The CDR3 DNA reads TGTGCCAGTAGTACCCGCGCAGGGCCCACCTACGAGCAGTACTTC.

V gene TRBV9 combines with J gene TRBJ2-1, with 8 bases fitting TRBD2. The CDR3 length is 15 residues. Germline CDR1 SGDLS, CDR2 YYNGEE. The V and J ends lost 3 bases and 1 base, in that order; junction bases with no gene match: 3. The CDR3 sequence: CASSASSGSYNEQFF. The DNA for the CDR3 is TGTGCCAGCAGCGCCTCTAGCGGGTCCTACAATGAGCAGTTCTTC.

V gene TRBV7-6 combines with J gene TRBJ1-5, with TRBD1 matching 10 bases. Germline loops: CDR1 SGHVS, CDR2 FNYEAQ. Germline trimming cut 3 bases from V and 5 bases from J; bases unmatched to any gene: 7. CDR3 length equals 16 residues. The CDR3 sequence is CASSFPYDRGHQPQHF. CDR3 sequence (DNA): TGTGCCAGCAGCTTTCCGTACGACAGGGGGCATCAGCCCCAGCATTTT.

This clone occurred a few times. The V gene is TRBV19, the J gene TRBJ1-1, with 7 bases that match TRBD1. V dropped 6 bases and J dropped 0; count of bases not matched to a gene: 7. The CDR3 has 15 amino acids. The V gene's germline CDR1 is LNHDA and CDR2 SQIVND (reference sequence). CDR3 region: CASSNRGQLNTEAFF. CDR3 in DNA: TGTGCCAGTAGCAATCGGGGACAGTTGAACACTGAAGCTTTCTTT. Full variable domain (missing parts from reference TRBV19 and TRBJ1-1): DGGITQSPKYLFRKEGQNVTLSCEQNLNHDAMYWYRQDPGQGLRLIYYSQIVNDFQKGDIAEGYSVSREKKESFPLTVTSAQKNPTAFYLCASSNRGQLNTEAFFGQGTRLTVV.